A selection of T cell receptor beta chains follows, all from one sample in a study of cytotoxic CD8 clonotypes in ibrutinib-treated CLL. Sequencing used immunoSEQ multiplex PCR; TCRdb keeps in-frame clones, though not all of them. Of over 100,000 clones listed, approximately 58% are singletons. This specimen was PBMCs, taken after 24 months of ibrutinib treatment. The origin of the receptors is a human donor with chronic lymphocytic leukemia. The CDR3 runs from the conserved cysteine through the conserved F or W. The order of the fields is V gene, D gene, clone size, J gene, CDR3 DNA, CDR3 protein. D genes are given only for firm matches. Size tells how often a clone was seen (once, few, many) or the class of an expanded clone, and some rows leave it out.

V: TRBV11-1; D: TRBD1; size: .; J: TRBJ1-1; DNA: TGTGCCAGCAGCTTAAAGACAGGGGGTGTTGAAGCTTTCTTT; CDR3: CASSLKTGGVEAFF
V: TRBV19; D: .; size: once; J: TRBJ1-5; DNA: TGTGCCAGTAGTATTTCCCCCTATAGCAATCAGCCCCAGCATTTT; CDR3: CASSISPYSNQPQHF
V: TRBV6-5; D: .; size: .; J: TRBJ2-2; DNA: TGTGCCAGCAGTTACTCGGTCTCAAACACCGGGGAGCTGTTTTTT; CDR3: CASSYSVSNTGELFF
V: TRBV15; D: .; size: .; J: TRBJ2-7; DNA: TGTGCCACCAGCAGAGACAGGGACGGCGGGGAGCAGTACTTC; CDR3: CATSRDRDGGEQYF
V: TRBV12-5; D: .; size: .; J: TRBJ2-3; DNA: TGTGCTAGTGGTTTGGGTGGTAGCCCTAGCACAGATACGCAGTATTTT; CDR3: CASGLGGSPSTDTQYF
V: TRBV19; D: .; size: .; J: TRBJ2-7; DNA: TGTGCCAGTAGTACCTTTACCTCCTACGAGCAGTACTTC; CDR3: CASSTFTSYEQYF
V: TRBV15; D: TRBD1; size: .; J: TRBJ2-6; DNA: TGTGCCACCAGCAGAGAGCGGTATTTAGGGGACAGGTCCGCTGGGGCCAACGTCCTGACTTTC; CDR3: CATSRERYLGDRSAGANVLTF
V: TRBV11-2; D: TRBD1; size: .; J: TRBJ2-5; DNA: TGTGCCAGCAGCCCGGGACAGAGAATCCAAGAGACCCAGTACTTC; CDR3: CASSPGQRIQETQYF
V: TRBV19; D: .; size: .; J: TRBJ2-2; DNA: TGTGCCAGTAGTGGTACTCAGACTAGGAACACCGGGGAGCTGTTTTTT; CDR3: CASSGTQTRNTGELFF
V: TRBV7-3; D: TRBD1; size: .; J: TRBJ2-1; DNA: TGTGCCAGCAGCACCTACCCATACCCAGGGACAGGGGTCCGAGATGAGCAGTTCTTC; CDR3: CASSTYPYPGTGVRDEQFF
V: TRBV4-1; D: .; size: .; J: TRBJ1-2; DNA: TGCGCCAGCAGCCCAGAAGTCAGCGAGATTCACTATGGCTACACCTTC; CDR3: CASSPEVSEIHYGYTF
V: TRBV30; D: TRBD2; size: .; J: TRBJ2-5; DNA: TGTGCCAGACGACTAGCGGGGAAAGAGACCCAGTACTTC; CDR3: CARRLAGKETQYF
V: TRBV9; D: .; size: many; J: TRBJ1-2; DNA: TGTGCCAGCAGCGTAGACCGTGACAATTTGCGAGGCTACACCTTC; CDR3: CASSVDRDNLRGYTF
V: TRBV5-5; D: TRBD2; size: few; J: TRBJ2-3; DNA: TGTGCCAGCAGCCCTCGGACTAGCGGGGACACAGATACGCAGTATTTT; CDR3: CASSPRTSGDTDTQYF